A single sample gave rise to the 3 T cell receptor beta chains below, sequenced in a study of CD8+ T cells in alopecia areata. Peripheral blood, together with lesional scalp punch biopsies, was collected from alopecia areata patients. Once RNA had been extracted, it was reverse transcribed into cDNA to act as the sequencing template. This table comes from immunoSEQ multiplex PCR, and its TCRdb copy is limited to in-frame clones, with some not included. The sample has 5,500 to 6,000 clones, around 60% seen once. The specimen sequenced was skin. Receptors were obtained from a human donor with alopecia areata.

This clone was found once. The J gene is TRBJ1-2, the V gene TRBV7-9; D unresolved. The V gene lost 5 bases and the J gene lost 3 bases, with 10 bases spanning the gap. Germline V gives CDR1 SEHNR, CDR2 FQNEAQ (reference sequence). The CDR3 loop spans 13 amino acids. The CDR3 DNA reads TGTGCCAGCAGCCCGGCACAGCACTATGGCTACACCTTC. Its translation: CASSPAQHYGYTF.

The rearrangement uses TRBV5-1 and TRBJ2-1, with D possibly matching TRBD2 (6 bases). Germline CDR1 reads SGHRS; CDR2 reads YFSETQ. This CDR3 region has 15 residues. The V gene lost 0 bases and the J gene lost 7 bases, with 14 bases spanning the gap. The CDR3 loop is CASSLDPGEWNEQFF. The CDR3 nucleotides read TGCGCCAGCAGCTTGGATCCGGGGGAGTGGAATGAGCAGTTCTTC.

The chain couples TRBV6-1 to TRBJ1-2, with D possibly matching TRBD1 (5 bases). Per the germline V gene, CDR1 is MNHNS and CDR2 is SASEGT. This CDR3 spans 13 amino acids. The V gene lost 6 bases and the J gene lost 2 bases, with 10 bases spanning the gap. The CDR3: CASRGGTNYGYTF. The DNA of the CDR3 is TGTGCCAGCAGGGGGGGAACCAACTATGGCTACACCTTC.